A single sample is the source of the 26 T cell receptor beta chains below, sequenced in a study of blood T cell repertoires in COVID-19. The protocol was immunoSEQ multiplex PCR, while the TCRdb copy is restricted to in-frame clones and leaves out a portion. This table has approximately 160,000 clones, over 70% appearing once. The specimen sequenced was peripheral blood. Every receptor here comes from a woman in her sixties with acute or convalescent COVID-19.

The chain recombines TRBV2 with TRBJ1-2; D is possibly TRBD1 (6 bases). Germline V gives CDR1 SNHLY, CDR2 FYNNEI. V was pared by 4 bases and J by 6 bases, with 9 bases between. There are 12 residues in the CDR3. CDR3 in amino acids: CASSVQGNGYTF. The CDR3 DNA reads TGTGCCAGCAGTGTTCAGGGGAATGGCTACACCTTC.

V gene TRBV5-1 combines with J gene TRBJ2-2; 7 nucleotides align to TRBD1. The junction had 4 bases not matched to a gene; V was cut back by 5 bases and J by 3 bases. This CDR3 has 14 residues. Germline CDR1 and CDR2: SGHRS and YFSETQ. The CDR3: CASRGQGDTGELFF. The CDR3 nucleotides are TGCGCCAGCAGGGGGCAGGGGGACACCGGGGAGCTGTTTTTT.

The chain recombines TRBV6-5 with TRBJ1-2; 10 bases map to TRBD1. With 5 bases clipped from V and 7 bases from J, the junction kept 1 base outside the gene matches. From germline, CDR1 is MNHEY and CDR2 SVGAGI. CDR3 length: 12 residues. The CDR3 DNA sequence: TGTGCCAGCAGTCGGGACAGGGGTGGCTACACCTTC. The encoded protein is CASSRDRGGYTF.

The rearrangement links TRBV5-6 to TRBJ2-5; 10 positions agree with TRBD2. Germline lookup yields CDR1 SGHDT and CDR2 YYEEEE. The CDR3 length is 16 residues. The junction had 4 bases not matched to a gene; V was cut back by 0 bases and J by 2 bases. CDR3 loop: CASSLGLAGVQETQYF. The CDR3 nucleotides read TGTGCCAGCAGCTTGGGCCTAGCGGGGGTTCAAGAGACCCAGTACTTC.

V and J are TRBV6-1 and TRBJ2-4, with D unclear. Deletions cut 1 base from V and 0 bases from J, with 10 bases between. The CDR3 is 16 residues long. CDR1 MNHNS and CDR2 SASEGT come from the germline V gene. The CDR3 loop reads CASSEVSSLAKNIQYF. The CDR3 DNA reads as TGTGCCAGCAGTGAAGTCAGTTCCTTAGCCAAAAACATTCAGTACTTC.

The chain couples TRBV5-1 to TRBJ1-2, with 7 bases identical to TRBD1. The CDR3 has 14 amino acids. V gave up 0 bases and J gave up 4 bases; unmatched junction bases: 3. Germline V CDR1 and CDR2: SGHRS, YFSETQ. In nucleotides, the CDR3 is TGCGCCAGCAGCTTGGCGCCAGGGGGCTATGGCTACACCTTC. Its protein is CASSLAPGGYGYTF.

The CDR3 here is CASSLDPRMNTEAFF. As DNA, the CDR3 is TGTGCCAGCAGCTTAGATCCGAGGATGAACACTGAAGCTTTCTTT. The rearrangement links TRBV7-2 to TRBJ1-1; no clear D. This CDR3 contains 15 residues. Trimming removed 1 base at V and 0 bases at J, with 9 bases between. Germline CDR1 and CDR2: SGHTA and FQGNSA.

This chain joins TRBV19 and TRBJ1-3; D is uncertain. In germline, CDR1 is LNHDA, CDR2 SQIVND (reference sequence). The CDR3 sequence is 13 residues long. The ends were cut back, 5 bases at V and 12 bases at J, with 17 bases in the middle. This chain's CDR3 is CASSLYSSRDIYF. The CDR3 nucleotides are TGTGCCAGTAGTCTCTACAGCTCTCGGGACATATATTTT.

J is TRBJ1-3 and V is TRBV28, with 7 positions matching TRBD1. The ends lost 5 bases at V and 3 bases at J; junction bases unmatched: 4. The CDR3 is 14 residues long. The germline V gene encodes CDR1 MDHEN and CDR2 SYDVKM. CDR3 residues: CASSAYRGGNTIYF. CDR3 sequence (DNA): TGTGCCAGCAGTGCCTACAGGGGTGGAAACACCATATATTTT.

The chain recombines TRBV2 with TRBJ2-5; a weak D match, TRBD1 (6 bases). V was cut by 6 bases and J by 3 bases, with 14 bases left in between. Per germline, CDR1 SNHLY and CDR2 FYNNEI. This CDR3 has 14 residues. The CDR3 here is CASRIDRNKETQYF. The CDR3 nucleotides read TGTGCCAGCAGAATCGACAGGAATAAAGAGACCCAGTACTTC. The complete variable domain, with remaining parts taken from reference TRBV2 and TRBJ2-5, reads EPEVTQTPSHQVTQMGQEVILRCVPISNHLYFYWYRQILGQKVEFLVSFYNNEISEKSEIFDDQFSVERPDGSNFTLKIRSTKLEDSAMYFCASRIDRNKETQYFGPGTRLLVL.

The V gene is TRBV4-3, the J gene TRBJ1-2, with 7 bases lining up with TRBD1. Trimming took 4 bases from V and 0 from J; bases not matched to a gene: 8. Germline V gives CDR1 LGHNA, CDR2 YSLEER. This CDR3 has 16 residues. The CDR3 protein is CASSPGRDRANYGYTF. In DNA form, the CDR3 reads TGCGCCAGCAGCCCGGGCCGGGACAGAGCTAACTATGGCTACACCTTC.

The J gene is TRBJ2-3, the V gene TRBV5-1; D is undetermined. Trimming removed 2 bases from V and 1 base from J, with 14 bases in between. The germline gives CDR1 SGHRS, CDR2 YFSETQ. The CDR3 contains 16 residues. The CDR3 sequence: CASSLPGSLGTDTQYF. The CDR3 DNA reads TGCGCCAGCAGCTTACCGGGTTCGCTAGGCACAGATACGCAGTATTTT. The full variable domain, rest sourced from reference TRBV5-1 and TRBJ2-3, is KAGVTQTPRYLIKTRGQQVTLSCSPISGHRSVSWYQQTPGQGLQFLFEYFSETQRNKGNFPGRFSGRQFSNSRSEMNVSTLELGDSALYLCASSLPGSLGTDTQYFGPGTRLTVL.

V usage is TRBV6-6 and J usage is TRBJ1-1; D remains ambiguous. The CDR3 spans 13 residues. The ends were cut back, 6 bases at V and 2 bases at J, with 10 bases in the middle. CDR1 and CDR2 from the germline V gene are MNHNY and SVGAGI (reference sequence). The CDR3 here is CASSPNRNTEAFF. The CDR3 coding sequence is TGTGCCAGCAGCCCTAACAGAAACACTGAAGCTTTCTTT.

CDR3 DNA: TGTGCCAGCCGGCCGGACACGGCGATCGAGCAGTACTTC. Translation: CASRPDTAIEQYF. The V gene is TRBV6-5, the J gene TRBJ2-7; D perhaps matches TRBD1 (5 bases). Germline V lookup: CDR1 MNHEY, CDR2 SVGAGI. This CDR3 is 13 amino acids long. V was trimmed by 8 bases and J by 6 bases, leaving 17 bases between them.

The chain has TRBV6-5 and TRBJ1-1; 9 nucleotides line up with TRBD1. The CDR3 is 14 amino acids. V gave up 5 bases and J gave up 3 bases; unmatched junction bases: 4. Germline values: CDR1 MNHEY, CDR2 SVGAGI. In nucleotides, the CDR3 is TGTGCCAGCAGTAAGGGACAGGGCCACACTGAAGCTTTCTTT. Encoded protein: CASSKGQGHTEAFF.

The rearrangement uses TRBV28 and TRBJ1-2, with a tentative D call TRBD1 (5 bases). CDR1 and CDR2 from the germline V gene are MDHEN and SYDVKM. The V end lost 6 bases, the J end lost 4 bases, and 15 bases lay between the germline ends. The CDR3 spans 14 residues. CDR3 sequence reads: CASRPGGGFYGYTF. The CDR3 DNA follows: TGTGCCAGCAGGCCCGGGGGGGGATTCTATGGCTACACCTTC.

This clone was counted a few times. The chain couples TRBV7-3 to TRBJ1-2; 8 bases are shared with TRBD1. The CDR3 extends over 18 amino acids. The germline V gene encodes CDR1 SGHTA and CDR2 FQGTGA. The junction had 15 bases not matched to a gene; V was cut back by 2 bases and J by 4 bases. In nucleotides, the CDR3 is TGTGCCAGCAGCTTAGGGACCCGATCGACAGGGGAGGGCTATGGCTACACCTTC. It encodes CASSLGTRSTGEGYGYTF.

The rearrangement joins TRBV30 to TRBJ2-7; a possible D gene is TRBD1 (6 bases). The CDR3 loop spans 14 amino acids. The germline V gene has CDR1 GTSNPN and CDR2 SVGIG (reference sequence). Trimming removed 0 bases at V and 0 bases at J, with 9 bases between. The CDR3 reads CAWSVGGSSYEQYF. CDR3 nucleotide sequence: TGTGCCTGGAGTGTAGGGGGTAGCTCCTACGAGCAGTACTTC.

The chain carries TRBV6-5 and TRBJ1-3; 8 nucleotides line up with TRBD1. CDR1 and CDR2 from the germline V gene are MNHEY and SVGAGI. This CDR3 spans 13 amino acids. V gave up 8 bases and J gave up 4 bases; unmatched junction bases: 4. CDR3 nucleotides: TGTGCCAGCGAGACAGGGGTAGGAAACACCATATATTTT. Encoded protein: CASETGVGNTIYF.

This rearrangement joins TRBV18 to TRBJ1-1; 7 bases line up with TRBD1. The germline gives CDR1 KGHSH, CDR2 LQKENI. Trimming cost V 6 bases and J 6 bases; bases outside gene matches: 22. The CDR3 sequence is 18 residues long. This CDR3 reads CASSNTGALSEASAEAFF. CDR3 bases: TGTGCCAGCTCCAATACAGGGGCGCTGAGTGAGGCGAGTGCTGAAGCTTTCTTT.

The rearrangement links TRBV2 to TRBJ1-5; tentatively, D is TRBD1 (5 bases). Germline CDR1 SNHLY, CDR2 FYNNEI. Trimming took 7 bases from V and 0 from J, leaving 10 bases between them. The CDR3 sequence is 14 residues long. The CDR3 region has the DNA TGTGCCAGCACCTTGACAGATAGCAATCAGCCCCAGCATTTT. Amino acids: CASTLTDSNQPQHF.

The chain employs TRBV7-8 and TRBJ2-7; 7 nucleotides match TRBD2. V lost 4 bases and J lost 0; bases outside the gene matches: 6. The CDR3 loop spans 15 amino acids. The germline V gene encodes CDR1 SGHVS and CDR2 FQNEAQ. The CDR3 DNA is TGTGCCAGCAGCTCATCTAGCGGTTACTCCTACGAGCAGTACTTC. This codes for CASSSSSGYSYEQYF. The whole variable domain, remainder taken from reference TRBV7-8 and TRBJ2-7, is GAGVSQSPRYKVAKRGQDVALRCDPISGHVSLFWYQQALGQGPEFLTYFQNEAQLDKSGLPSDRFFAERPEGSVSTLKIQRTQQEDSAVYLCASSSSSGYSYEQYFGPGTRLTVT.

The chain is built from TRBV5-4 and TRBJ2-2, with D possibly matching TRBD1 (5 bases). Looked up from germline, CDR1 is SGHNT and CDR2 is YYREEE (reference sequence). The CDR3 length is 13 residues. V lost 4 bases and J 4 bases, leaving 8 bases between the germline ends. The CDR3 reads CASSIDSTGELFF. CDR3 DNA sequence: TGTGCCAGCAGCATTGACAGCACCGGGGAGCTGTTTTTT. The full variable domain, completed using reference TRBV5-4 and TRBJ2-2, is ETGVTQSPTHLIKTRGQQVTLRCSSQSGHNTVSWYQQALGQGPQFIFQYYREEENGRGNFPPRFSGLQFPNYSSELNVNALELDDSALYLCASSIDSTGELFFGEGSRLTVL.

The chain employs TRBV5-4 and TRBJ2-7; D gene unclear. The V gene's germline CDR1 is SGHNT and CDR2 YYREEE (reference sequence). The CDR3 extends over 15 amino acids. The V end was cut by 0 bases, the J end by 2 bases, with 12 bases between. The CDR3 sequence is CASSLAAGPTYEQYF. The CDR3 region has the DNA TGTGCCAGCAGCTTGGCCGCTGGCCCCACCTACGAGCAGTACTTC.

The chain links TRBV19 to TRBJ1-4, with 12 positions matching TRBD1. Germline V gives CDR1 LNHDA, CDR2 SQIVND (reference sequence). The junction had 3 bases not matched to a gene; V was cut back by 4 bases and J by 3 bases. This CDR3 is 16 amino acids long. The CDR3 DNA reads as TGTGCCAGTAGTACGGGACAGGGGGCGCCTAATGAAAAACTGTTTTTT. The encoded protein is CASSTGQGAPNEKLFF.

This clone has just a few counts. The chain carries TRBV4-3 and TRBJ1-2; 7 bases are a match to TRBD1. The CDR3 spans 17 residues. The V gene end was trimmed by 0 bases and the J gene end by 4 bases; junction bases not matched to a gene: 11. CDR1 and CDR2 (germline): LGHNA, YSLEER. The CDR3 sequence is CASSQDVGDRAFYGYTF. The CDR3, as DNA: TGCGCCAGCAGCCAAGATGTGGGAGACAGGGCTTTCTATGGCTACACCTTC.